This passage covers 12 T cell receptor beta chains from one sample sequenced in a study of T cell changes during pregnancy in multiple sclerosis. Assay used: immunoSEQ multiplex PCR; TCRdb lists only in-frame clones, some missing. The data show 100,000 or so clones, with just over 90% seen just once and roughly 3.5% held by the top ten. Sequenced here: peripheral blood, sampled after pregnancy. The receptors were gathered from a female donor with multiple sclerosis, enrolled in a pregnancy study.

CDR3 protein: CASSRAGQGAANEQFF. The DNA of the CDR3 is TGTGCCAGCAGCCGAGCGGGACAGGGGGCGGCCAATGAGCAGTTCTTC. V and J are TRBV14 and TRBJ2-1, with TRBD1 matching over 12 bases. This CDR3 comprises 16 residues. CDR1 SGHDN and CDR2 FVKESK come from the germline V gene. V lost 4 bases, J lost 6 bases, and 7 bases stayed unmatched. Full variable domain (missing parts from reference TRBV14 and TRBJ2-1): EAGVTQFPSHSVIEKGQTVTLRCDPISGHDNLYWYRRVMGKEIKFLLHFVKESKQDESGMPNNRFLAERTGGTYSTLKVQPAELEDSGVYFCASSRAGQGAANEQFFGPGTRLTVL.

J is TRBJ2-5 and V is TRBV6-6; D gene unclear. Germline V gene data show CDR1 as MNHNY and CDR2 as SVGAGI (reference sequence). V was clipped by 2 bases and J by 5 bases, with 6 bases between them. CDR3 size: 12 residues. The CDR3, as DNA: TGTGCCAGCAGTTACAGCAGGGAGACCCAGTACTTC. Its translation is CASSYSRETQYF.

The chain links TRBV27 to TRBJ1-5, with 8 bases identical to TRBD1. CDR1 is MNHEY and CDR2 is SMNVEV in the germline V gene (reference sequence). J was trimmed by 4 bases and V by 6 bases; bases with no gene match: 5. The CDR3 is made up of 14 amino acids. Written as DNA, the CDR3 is TGTGCCAGCAGGCTACAGGGGGGGAATCAGCCCCAGCATTTT. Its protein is CASRLQGGNQPQHF.

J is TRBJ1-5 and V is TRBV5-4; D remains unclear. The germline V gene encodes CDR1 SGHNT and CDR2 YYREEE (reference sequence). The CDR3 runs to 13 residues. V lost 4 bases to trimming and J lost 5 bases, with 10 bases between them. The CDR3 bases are TGTGCCAGCAGCCCTGGCACAGATCAGCCCCAGCATTTT. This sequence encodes CASSPGTDQPQHF.

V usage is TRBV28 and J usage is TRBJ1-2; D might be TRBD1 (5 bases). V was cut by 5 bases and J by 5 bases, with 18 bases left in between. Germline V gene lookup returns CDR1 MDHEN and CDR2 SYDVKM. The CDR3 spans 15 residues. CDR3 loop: CASSPQDTPFYGYTF. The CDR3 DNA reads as TGTGCCAGCAGTCCACAGGACACCCCTTTTTATGGCTACACCTTC.

The CDR3, as DNA: TGTGCCAGCAGCTCGATAGCCTACGAGCAGTACTTC. This gives the protein CASSSIAYEQYF. The rearrangement links TRBV11-3 to TRBJ2-7, with D unclear. Looked up from germline, CDR1 is SGHNT and CDR2 is YENEEA. V lost 4 bases and J 2 bases, leaving 6 bases between the germline ends. The CDR3 contains 12 residues.

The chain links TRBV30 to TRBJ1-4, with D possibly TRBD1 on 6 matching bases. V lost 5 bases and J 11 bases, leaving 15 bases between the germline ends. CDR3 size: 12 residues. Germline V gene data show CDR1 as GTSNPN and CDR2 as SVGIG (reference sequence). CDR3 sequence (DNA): TGTGCCTGGCAAGACGGGGGGCGTAAACTGTTTTTT. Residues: CAWQDGGRKLFF.

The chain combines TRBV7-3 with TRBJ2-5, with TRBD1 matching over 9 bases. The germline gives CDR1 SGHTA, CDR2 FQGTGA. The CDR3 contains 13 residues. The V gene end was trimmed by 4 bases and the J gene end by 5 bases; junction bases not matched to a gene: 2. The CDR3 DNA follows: TGTGCCAGCAGCTACGGGACAGGGGAGACCCAGTACTTC. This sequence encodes CASSYGTGETQYF.

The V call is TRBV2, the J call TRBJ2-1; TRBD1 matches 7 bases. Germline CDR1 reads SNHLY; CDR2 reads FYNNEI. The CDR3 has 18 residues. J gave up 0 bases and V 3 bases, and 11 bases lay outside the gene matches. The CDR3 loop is CASSESPDRVSSYNEQFF. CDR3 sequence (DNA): TGTGCCAGCAGTGAGTCTCCAGACAGGGTCAGCTCCTACAATGAGCAGTTCTTC.

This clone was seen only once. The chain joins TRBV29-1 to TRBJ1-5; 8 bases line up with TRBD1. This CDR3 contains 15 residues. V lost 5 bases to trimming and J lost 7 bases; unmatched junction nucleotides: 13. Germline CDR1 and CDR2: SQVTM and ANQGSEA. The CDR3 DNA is TGCAGCGTTCAAACAGGACAGGGAACGGGACAGCCCCAGCATTTT. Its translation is CSVQTGQGTGQPQHF.

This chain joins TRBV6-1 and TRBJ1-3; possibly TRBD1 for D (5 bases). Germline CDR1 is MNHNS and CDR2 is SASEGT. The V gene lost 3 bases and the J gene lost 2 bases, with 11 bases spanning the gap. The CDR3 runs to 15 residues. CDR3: CASSDSGGAGNTIYF. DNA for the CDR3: TGTGCCAGCAGTGACAGCGGGGGGGCTGGAAACACCATATATTTT.

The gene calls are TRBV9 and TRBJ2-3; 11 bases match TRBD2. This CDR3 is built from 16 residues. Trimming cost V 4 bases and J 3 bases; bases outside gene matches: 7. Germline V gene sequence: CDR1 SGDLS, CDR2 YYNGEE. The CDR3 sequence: CASSHSLAGGTDTQYF. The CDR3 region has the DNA TGTGCCAGCAGCCATAGTCTAGCGGGGGGTACAGATACGCAGTATTTT.